The 30 T cell receptor beta chains below all came from one sample that was sequenced in a study of blood T cells in healthy people across ages. It was with a sample-barcoded 5' primer and a J-beta primer mix that a second PCR of about 6 to 12 cycles was run. TCRdb called the 5' RACE reads again in MiXCR, with one record for every CDR3 protein. The table records approximately 1,100,000 distinct CDR3 sequences, more than 40% of them present only once. The specimen was blood. These TCRs come from a woman in her sixties or seventies in good health.

A few counts support this clonotype. The V gene is TRBV4-2, the J gene TRBJ1-5; D gene uncertain. The CDR3 covers 15 residues. The germline V gene has CDR1 LGHNA and CDR2 YNFKEQ. V lost 1 base and J lost 4, with 11 bases in between. This CDR3 is CASSQGPGDNQPQHF. The DNA for the CDR3 is TGTGCCAGCAGCCAAGGCCCCGGGGATAATCAGCCCCAGCATTTT.

There are many counts of this clonotype. V is TRBV29-1 and J is TRBJ2-4; D uncertain. Looked up from germline, CDR1 is SQVTM and CDR2 is ANQGSEA. V was clipped by 6 bases and J by 6 bases, with 15 bases between them. The CDR3 is 13 amino acids. CDR3 residues: CSVQTVGGNIQYF. Here the CDR3 DNA reads TGCAGCGTCCAGACGGTCGGTGGAAACATTCAGTACTTC.

This chain joins TRBV5-1 and TRBJ2-1, with 10 bases lining up with TRBD2. V lost 4 bases and J lost 6; bases outside the gene matches: 7. The CDR3 runs 15 residues. Germline-derived CDR1 and CDR2 are SGHRS and YFSETQ. The CDR3 protein is CASSPAGGPANEQFF. CDR3 nucleotides: TGCGCCAGCAGCCCAGCGGGAGGGCCCGCCAATGAGCAGTTCTTC.

V gene TRBV6-5 combines with J gene TRBJ2-7; D unresolved. The germline gives CDR1 MNHEY, CDR2 SVGAGI. Trimming cost V 7 bases and J 2 bases, with 21 bases left between them. The CDR3 is 16 amino acids. The CDR3 coding sequence is TGTGCCAGCATCCCCAGAGGTAGTCGCCCAACCTACGAGCAGTACTTC. It encodes CASIPRGSRPTYEQYF.

There are a few counts of this clonotype. The chain is built from TRBV7-3 and TRBJ1-5; D gene uncertain. CDR1 is SGHTA and CDR2 is FQGTGA in the germline V gene. The V and J ends lost 11 bases and 3 bases respectively, with 8 bases between them. The CDR3 extends over 11 amino acids. The CDR3 DNA reads TGTGCCGGCACTTACAATCAGCCCCAGCATTTT. It specifies CAGTYNQPQHF.

The CDR3 coding sequence is TGTGCCAGCAGCAGCCGCCGGGACAGGGTCCCCTCTGGGGCCAACGTCCTGACTTTC. Amino acids: CASSSRRDRVPSGANVLTF. This chain uses TRBV21-1 with TRBJ2-6; TRBD1 is the table's D call, not checked against the DNA. TRBV21-1 is a documented pseudogene. This CDR3 spans 19 amino acids.

There are a few counts of this clonotype. V is TRBV27 and J is TRBJ2-1; no clear D. This CDR3 region has 12 residues. Germline loops: CDR1 MNHEY, CDR2 SMNVEV (reference sequence). Trimming left V 7 bases short and J 1 base short, with 5 bases between. The CDR3 DNA reads as TGTGCCAGCAAAGGTTCCTACAATGAGCAGTTCTTC. Translated, it gives CASKGSYNEQFF.

V usage is TRBV6-2 or TRBV6-3 and J usage is TRBJ2-1, with 9 bases identical to TRBD2. CDR1 is MNHEY and CDR2 is SVGEGT in the germline V gene. J was trimmed by 7 bases and V by 4 bases; bases with no gene match: 11. The length of the CDR3 is 16 residues. CDR3 in DNA: TGTGCCAGCAGTTCGTCCGGGACTAGCATAAGGAATGAGCAGTTCTTC. Amino acids: CASSSSGTSIRNEQFF.

This clonotype came up a few times. The chain joins TRBV4-3 to TRBJ2-6, with TRBD1 matching over 10 bases. Per germline, CDR1 LGHNA and CDR2 YSLEER. Trimming cost V 3 bases and J 1 base; bases outside gene matches: 3. The CDR3 loop spans 17 amino acids. The CDR3 spells CASSQTGGYSGANVLTF. The CDR3 nucleotides are TGCGCCAGCAGCCAGACAGGGGGCTATTCTGGGGCCAACGTCCTGACTTTC.

This clonotype was seen ten or more times. The genes are TRBV25-1 and TRBJ2-7; a possible D gene is TRBD1 (6 bases). CDR3 length: 14 residues. Deletions cut 6 bases from V and 1 base from J, with 13 bases between. The germline V gene has CDR1 MGHDK and CDR2 SYGVNS. CDR3 sequence: CASSLWTESYEQYF. Here the CDR3 DNA reads TGTGCCAGCAGCCTCTGGACAGAGTCCTACGAGCAGTACTTC.

The genes are TRBV14 and TRBJ2-7, with a tentative D call TRBD1 (6 bases). The germline V gene has CDR1 SGHDN and CDR2 FVKESK. The CDR3 length is 16 residues. V lost 4 bases to trimming and J lost 5 bases, with 21 bases between them. The CDR3 nucleotides are TGTGCCAGCAGCCTGACAGGTCGGACATTTCGTAACGAGCAGTACTTC. Its protein is CASSLTGRTFRNEQYF.

This chain joins TRBV29-1 and TRBJ2-1, with a weak D call TRBD2 (6 bases). The CDR3 has 13 amino acids. V was pared by 4 bases and J by 3 bases, with 10 bases between. Germline lookup yields CDR1 SQVTM and CDR2 ANQGSEA. In DNA form, the CDR3 reads TGCAGCGTTGGGGCTAGCGACTACAATGAGCAGTTCTTC. Its protein product is CSVGASDYNEQFF.

This rearrangement joins TRBV20-1 to TRBJ1-2, with 9 bases that match TRBD1. V shed 5 bases, J shed 1 base, and the junction held 8 bases outside the gene matches. This CDR3 is 15 amino acids long. Per germline, CDR1 DFQATT and CDR2 SNEGSKA (reference sequence). The CDR3 here is CSAADRGPINYGYTF. As DNA, the CDR3 is TGCAGTGCTGCGGACAGGGGCCCAATTAACTATGGCTACACCTTC.

V usage is TRBV6-5 and J usage is TRBJ2-3; D perhaps matches TRBD2 (6 bases). V was trimmed by 8 bases and J by 3 bases, leaving 12 bases between them. This CDR3 region has 13 residues. Germline loops: CDR1 MNHEY, CDR2 SVGAGI. The chain's CDR3 is CASAAGGTDTQYF. The DNA for the CDR3 is TGTGCCAGCGCCGCAGGAGGGACAGATACGCAGTATTTT.

The rearrangement links TRBV5-4 to TRBJ2-6; tentatively, D is TRBD2 (6 bases). Germline CDR1 and CDR2: SGHNT and YYREEE (reference sequence). Trimming removed 4 bases from V and 3 bases from J, with 14 bases in between. CDR3 length: 16 amino acids. This CDR3 is CASSLLGGIGANVLTF. The CDR3 nucleotides are TGTGCCAGCAGCCTGCTGGGCGGGATTGGGGCCAACGTCCTGACTTTC.

This clonotype was seen more than once but under ten times. This chain joins TRBV15 and TRBJ2-1; TRBD2 is a possible D gene (6 bases). Trimming removed 6 bases at V and 2 bases at J, with 14 bases between. The CDR3 totals 15 residues. Germline V gene data show CDR1 as LNHNV and CDR2 as YYDKDF (reference sequence). For the CDR3, the DNA is TGTGCCACCAGAGTTGGGGGGAGGACCTACAATGAGCAGTTCTTC. Translation: CATRVGGRTYNEQFF. The variable domain in full, completed from reference TRBV15 and TRBJ2-1, reads DAMVIQNPRYQVTQFGKPVTLSCSQTLNHNVMYWYQQKSSQAPKLLFHYYDKDFNNEADTPDNFQSRRPNTSFCFLDIRSPGLGDTAMYLCATRVGGRTYNEQFFGPGTRLTVL.

Details on this clonotype: A junction boundary mismatches the germline segment, possibly from a read error. J is TRBJ2-3 and V is TRBV12-5; the D gene is possibly TRBD1 (6 bases). Per germline, CDR1 LGHNT and CDR2 FRNRAP. CDR3 size: 13 residues. The CDR3 DNA is TGTGCTAGTGGTTCCCGGGACACAGCTACGCAGTATTTT. Amino acids: CASGSRDTATQYF. The full variable domain, its missing parts supplied by reference TRBV12-5 and TRBJ2-3, is DARVTQTPRHKVTEMGQEVTMRCQPILGHNTVFWYRQTMMQGLELLAYFRNRAPLDDSGMPKDRFSAEMPDATLATLKIQPSEPRDSAVYFCASGSRDTATQYFGPGTRLTVL.

This clonotype has ten or more counts. The CDR3 nucleotides are TGCAGCGTTGATGGGACCACGGACTACGAGCAGTACTTC. Translated, it gives CSVDGTTDYEQYF. The chain links TRBV29-1 to TRBJ2-7; D is tentatively TRBD1 or TRBD2 (5 bases each). The CDR3 is made up of 13 amino acids. Trimming cost V 3 bases and J 3 bases, with 12 bases left between them. Germline V gives CDR1 SQVTM, CDR2 ANQGSEA.

This clonotype was picked up a small number of times. The rearrangement links TRBV27 to TRBJ2-3; the D call may be TRBD1 or TRBD2 (5 bases each). The length of the CDR3 is 15 residues. V was shortened by 2 bases and J by 0 bases, with 9 bases between the two germline ends. The germline V gene encodes CDR1 MNHEY and CDR2 SMNVEV (reference sequence). CDR3 sequence reads: CASSLRGMSTDTQYF. CDR3 sequence (DNA): TGTGCCAGCAGTTTACGGGGCATGAGCACAGATACGCAGTATTTT.

This clonotype appeared a few times. J is TRBJ2-7 and V is TRBV7-9; the match to TRBD2 covers 7 bases. The CDR3 spans 14 residues. CDR1 and CDR2 (germline): SEHNR, FQNEAQ (reference sequence). The trim removed 5 bases at V and 4 bases at J, leaving 8 bases unmatched. The CDR3 DNA reads as TGTGCCAGCAGCATTAGCGGGTCAACGTACGAGCAGTACTTC. This sequence encodes CASSISGSTYEQYF.

This sequence joins TRBV7-8 and TRBJ2-3; tentative D call: TRBD2 (7 bases). Germline V gene data show CDR1 as SGHVS and CDR2 as FQNEAQ. The V end was cut by 5 bases, the J end by 2 bases, with 17 bases between. The CDR3 is made up of 16 amino acids. CDR3 in DNA: TGTGCCAGCAGCCTAGGGGGACTACTGAACACAGATACGCAGTATTTT. It specifies CASSLGGLLNTDTQYF.

The chain has TRBV6-2 or TRBV6-3 and TRBJ2-1; TRBD2 aligns across 7 bases. Germline-derived CDR1 and CDR2 are MNHEY and SVGEGT. The V segment lost 5 bases and the J segment 15 bases; nucleotides outside the gene matches: 19. The CDR3 runs to 15 residues. The CDR3 loop is CASSRTRGSNNGWFF. The CDR3 region has the DNA TGTGCCAGCAGTAGGACTCGCGGGAGTAATAATGGGTGGTTCTTC.

The CDR3 DNA sequence: TGTGCCAGCAGTTCCGCCCCTAGGACAACTAGCAATCAGCCCCAGCATTTT. It translates to CASSSAPRTTSNQPQHF. The rearrangement links TRBV6-5 to TRBJ1-5; D perhaps matches TRBD1 (5 bases). Germline lookup yields CDR1 MNHEY and CDR2 SVGAGI. CDR3 length: 17 amino acids. Trimming shortened V by 4 bases and J by 0 bases, and 16 bases separated the two germline ends.

This chain uses TRBV5-1 with TRBJ1-2; TRBD1 matches 9 bases. V was clipped by 0 bases and J by 3 bases; unmatched bases: 3. The CDR3 covers 15 residues. CDR1 is SGHRS, CDR2 YFSETQ, per germline. CDR3 in DNA: TGCGCCAGCAGCTTGGGGGACAGGGAGTACTATGGCTACACCTTC. Translation: CASSLGDREYYGYTF.

This clonotype was detected a few times. V is TRBV12-5 and J is TRBJ2-1; no clear D gene. Between the trimmed V and J ends, which lost 3 bases and 7 bases, there was a span of 7 bases. From germline, CDR1 is LGHNT and CDR2 FRNRAP. This CDR3 is 12 amino acids long. DNA for the CDR3: TGTGCTAGTGGTTTTGCCGGGAATGAGCAGTTCTTC. Translation: CASGFAGNEQFF.

On this clonotype itself: A single base separates this from a much larger clone, so it may be a read error. The CDR3 here is CANSDNANYGYTF. The CDR3 DNA follows: TGTGCCAACAGCGATAATGCTAACTATGGCTACACCTTC. V gene TRBV7-8 combines with J gene TRBJ1-2; D remains ambiguous. The CDR3 contains 13 residues. The germline V gene has CDR1 SGHVS and CDR2 FQNEAQ.

In its sample, this clonotype was seen many times. This rearrangement joins TRBV9 to TRBJ2-7; D uncertain. CDR3 length equals 14 residues. Germline CDR1 SGDLS, CDR2 YYNGEE. Between the trimmed V and J ends, which lost 0 bases and 1 base, there was a span of 8 bases. The CDR3 region has the DNA TGTGCCAGCAGCGTAGACGGAACTTCCTACGAGCAGTACTTC. Translating it yields CASSVDGTSYEQYF.

The chain recombines TRBV7-8 with TRBJ2-7; no clear D. Near its end, the DNA agrees better with TRBJ2-5, so the J call may be wrong. CDR3 size: 14 residues. The germline CDR1 and CDR2 sequences are SGHVS and FQNEAQ. CDR3 sequence: CASSLTRYGETQYF. The CDR3 bases are TGTGCCAGCAGCTTAACCCGGTACGGGGAGACCCAGTACTTC.

V gene TRBV2 combines with J gene TRBJ2-4; TRBD1 might be the D (6 bases). Trimming cost V 7 bases and J 4 bases, with 14 bases left between them. Germline-derived CDR1 and CDR2 are SNHLY and FYNNEI. This CDR3 spans 14 amino acids. The CDR3: CASNPGQGKNIQYF. In DNA, the CDR3 is TGTGCCAGCAATCCGGGACAAGGAAAAAACATTCAGTACTTC.

The chain has TRBV7-8 and TRBJ2-5; a possible D gene is TRBD2 (5 bases). V lost 4 bases and J lost 2, with 14 bases in between. Germline V gene sequence: CDR1 SGHVS, CDR2 FQNEAQ. The CDR3 length is 15 residues. The CDR3 here is CASSSGSRTQETQYF. The CDR3 coding sequence is TGTGCCAGCAGCTCGGGGTCCCGGACGCAAGAGACCCAGTACTTC.